This T cell receptor beta chain was profiled in a study of siplizumab effects on memory and regulatory T cells. The CDR3 covers 12 residues. V was pared by 5 bases and J by 1 base, with 5 bases between. Germline CDR1 SGHAT, CDR2 FQNNGV. Produced via immunoSEQ multiplex PCR; TCRdb's table is partial and in-frame only. Among some 97,000 clones listed, 92% were seen once. On this clone: Its antigen is as yet unknown.

Study outcomes and limitations: The authors mapped only a minor fraction of alloreactive clones to unstimulated subsets. Greater diversity than memory cells seemed evident in naive T cells, which also appeared to be major alloresponse contributors. It was never confirmed that proliferating Tregs from siplizumab cultures were suppressive.

The rearrangement links TRBV11-2 to TRBJ1-1; D remains ambiguous. The sequenced sample consisted of Tregs sorted from blood. This receptor was obtained from a human donor in good health. CDR3: CASSMPNTEAFF. The CDR3 DNA follows: TGTGCCAGCAGCATGCCGAACACTGAAGCTTTCTTT.